A single sample gave rise to the 24 T cell receptor beta chains below, sequenced in a study of control samples from healthy donors and cancer patients. Some clones are missing from TCRdb's copy, which holds only in-frame ones; the method was immunoSEQ multiplex PCR. The profile covers 120,000 or so clones, with roughly 90% appearing a single time and roughly 4% taken by the ten largest. The sample was PBMCs. Receptor source: a woman in her sixties with lung cancer.

This clone is a singleton in its sample. The rearrangement links TRBV6-2 or TRBV6-3 to TRBJ2-3, with D possibly matching TRBD1 (5 bases). With 0 bases removed from V and 2 bases from J, the gap between germline ends came to 9 bases. The CDR3 covers 15 residues. CDR1 is MNHEY and CDR2 is SVGEGT in the germline V gene. This chain's CDR3 is CASSYSDTDTDTQYF. The CDR3, as DNA: TGTGCCAGCAGTTACTCGGACACAGACACAGATACGCAGTATTTT.

This rearrangement joins TRBV3-1 (or the pseudogene TRBV3-2) to TRBJ1-2; 7 bases agree with TRBD1. V dropped 0 bases and J dropped 0; count of bases not matched to a gene: 10. This CDR3 comprises 18 residues. Per germline, CDR1 LGHDT and CDR2 YNNKEL (reference sequence). As DNA, the CDR3 is TGTGCCAGCAGCCAAGAACAACAGGGGCCAGCTTCTAACTATGGCTACACCTTC. Translation gives CASSQEQQGPASNYGYTF.

The V and J genes are TRBV18 and TRBJ2-7; D gene uncertain. Germline V lookup: CDR1 KGHSH, CDR2 LQKENI. This CDR3 is 13 amino acids long. V lost 4 bases and J lost 6, with 13 bases in between. The CDR3 here is CASSRDTKREQYF. DNA of the CDR3: TGTGCCAGCTCACGAGACACCAAACGCGAGCAGTACTTC.

This clone appeared a single time. The chain has TRBV28 and TRBJ2-3; 12 bases map to TRBD1. The CDR3 sequence is 15 residues long. The germline V gene has CDR1 MDHEN and CDR2 SYDVKM. J gave up 5 bases and V 6 bases, and 6 bases lay outside the gene matches. The chain's CDR3 is CASRAGTGGRDTQYF. Here the CDR3 DNA reads TGTGCCAGCAGGGCCGGGACAGGGGGCAGAGATACGCAGTATTTT.

The chain is built from TRBV7-3 and TRBJ1-1; 10 bases agree with TRBD1. Looked up from germline, CDR1 is SGHTA and CDR2 is FQGTGA. The CDR3 contains 15 residues. V was clipped by 2 bases and J by 4 bases; unmatched bases: 4. CDR3 protein: CASSLEGTGATEAFF. The CDR3 bases are TGTGCCAGCAGCTTAGAGGGGACAGGGGCCACTGAAGCTTTCTTT.

The rearrangement uses TRBV3-1 (or the pseudogene TRBV3-2) and TRBJ1-1; the match to TRBD1 covers 8 bases. V was clipped by 4 bases and J by 11 bases; unmatched bases: 12. CDR3 length: 14 residues. CDR1 and CDR2 (germline): LGHDT, YNNKEL (reference sequence). The CDR3 loop is CASSPSGRTGSAFF. The CDR3 DNA reads TGTGCCAGCAGCCCTTCCGGGCGGACAGGGTCGGCTTTCTTT.

As regards this clone: Other nucleotide sequences from this sample produce the same CDR3. The gene calls are TRBV18 and TRBJ2-3; tentatively, D is TRBD1 (5 bases). Germline V gene data show CDR1 as KGHSH and CDR2 as LQKENI. Trimming removed 9 bases from V and 4 bases from J, with 17 bases in between. The CDR3 is 14 amino acids. In DNA, the CDR3 is TGTGCCAGTTCGCCCTTTAAAGGGGCAGATACGCAGTATTTT. Protein product: CASSPFKGADTQYF.

J is TRBJ2-5 and V is TRBV6-1; D may be TRBD2 (5 bases). Trimming took 5 bases from V and 4 from J, leaving 11 bases between them. CDR1 is MNHNS, CDR2 SASEGT, per germline. The CDR3 spans 13 residues. The CDR3 loop is CASSYREGETQYF. The CDR3 region has the DNA TGTGCCAGCAGTTATCGAGAGGGAGAGACCCAGTACTTC.

The rearrangement uses TRBV30 and TRBJ1-1; D might be TRBD1 (5 bases). CDR3 length: 15 amino acids. Germline loops: CDR1 GTSNPN, CDR2 SVGIG (reference sequence). Trimming removed 1 base at V and 4 bases at J, with 16 bases between. The CDR3 region is CAWSASRDFSTEAFF. DNA for the CDR3: TGTGCCTGGAGTGCATCCAGGGATTTTAGCACTGAAGCTTTCTTT. Full variable domain (rest looked up from reference TRBV30 and TRBJ1-1): SQTIHQWPATLVQPVGSPLSLECTVEGTSNPNLYWYRQAAGRGLQLLFYSVGIGQISSEVPQNLSASRPQDRQFILSSKKLLLSDSGFYLCAWSASRDFSTEAFFGQGTRLTVV.

The count of this clone is one. This CDR3 is also generated by other DNA sequences in the sample. This chain links TRBV12-3 or TRBV12-4 with TRBJ1-1; D is undetermined. This CDR3 comprises 12 residues. The V end was cut by 3 bases, the J end by 5 bases, with 7 bases between. The CDR3 here is CASSFLRTEAFF. Written as DNA, the CDR3 is TGTGCCAGCAGTTTCCTAAGGACTGAAGCTTTCTTT.

This rearrangement joins TRBV5-8 to TRBJ2-2; 7 bases align to TRBD2. The CDR3 is 17 residues long. Looked up from germline, CDR1 is SGHTS and CDR2 is YDEGEE. V shed 4 bases and J 6 bases; nucleotides not matched to a gene: 15. In nucleotides, the CDR3 is TGTGCCAGCAGCCTCCGGACTAGATGGCCCCTTCCCGGGGAGCTGTTTTTT. As protein: CASSLRTRWPLPGELFF.

This chain joins TRBV3-1 (or the pseudogene TRBV3-2) and TRBJ1-3; no clear D gene. This CDR3 is 12 amino acids long. Germline CDR1 reads LGHDT; CDR2 reads YNNKEL (reference sequence). V lost 11 bases and J lost 4, with 12 bases in between. CDR3 coding DNA: TGTGCCCTGCACTCCTTCGGAAACACCATATATTTT. Its protein product is CALHSFGNTIYF.

The chain employs TRBV4-1 and TRBJ1-4, with 8 bases lining up with TRBD1. Germline CDR1 is MGHRA and CDR2 is YSYEKL. The J segment lost 7 bases and the V segment lost 6 bases, leaving 7 bases of the junction unmatched. This CDR3 has 14 amino acids. The DNA of the CDR3 is TGCGCCAGCAGGCGACAGGGGCTGAGTGAAAAACTGTTTTTT. It specifies CASRRQGLSEKLFF.

The CDR3 coding sequence is TGTGCCAGCAGCTTACTGGCCTCCCTTAACTATGGCTACACCTTC. Translating gives CASSLLASLNYGYTF. The V gene is TRBV7-9, the J gene TRBJ1-2; D unresolved. Germline CDR1 and CDR2: SEHNR and FQNEAQ (reference sequence). CDR3 length: 15 residues. Trimming shortened V by 2 bases and J by 1 base, and 11 bases separated the two germline ends.

The CDR3 DNA sequence: TGTGCCAGCAGTGAAGGAGGGACAGGGGCATACAATGAGCAGTTCTTC. Protein sequence: CASSEGGTGAYNEQFF. This chain connects TRBV25-1 to TRBJ2-1; 10 bases align to TRBD1. The germline V gene encodes CDR1 MGHDK and CDR2 SYGVNS. V was clipped by 2 bases and J by 4 bases; unmatched bases: 5. This CDR3 is 16 amino acids long.

This chain connects TRBV5-1 to TRBJ2-6; D not certain. This CDR3 contains 16 residues. CDR1 is SGHRS, CDR2 YFSETQ, per germline. Trimming left V 1 base short and J 0 bases short, with 8 bases between. The CDR3: CASSLTAISGANVLTF. In nucleotides, the CDR3 is TGCGCCAGCAGCTTGACAGCAATCTCTGGGGCCAACGTCCTGACTTTC.

This rearrangement joins TRBV3-1 (or the pseudogene TRBV3-2) to TRBJ2-5; D is unresolved. This CDR3 has 16 residues. Germline V gene data show CDR1 as LGHDT and CDR2 as YNNKEL (reference sequence). Trimming stripped 2 bases from V and 5 bases from J, with 18 bases between. The CDR3 nucleotides read TGTGCCAGCAGCCAACTTAACGGGCTCAATGGGGAGACCCAGTACTTC. It codes for CASSQLNGLNGETQYF.

The rearrangement joins TRBV3-1 (or the pseudogene TRBV3-2) to TRBJ2-5; D is unresolved. Germline values: CDR1 LGHDT, CDR2 YNNKEL (reference sequence). This CDR3 contains 14 residues. Trimming took 0 bases from V and 5 from J, leaving 10 bases between them. CDR3 nucleotide sequence: TGTGCCAGCAGCCAAGAATCAAGCGTGGAGACCCAGTACTTC. It codes for CASSQESSVETQYF.

The chain employs TRBV4-3 and TRBJ1-3; D is unresolved. Per the germline V gene, CDR1 is LGHNA and CDR2 is YSLEER. The V end was cut by 0 bases, the J end by 0 bases, with 15 bases between. The CDR3 totals 18 residues. The CDR3 bases are TGCGCCAGCAGCCAAGATAAGGGTGGGCTGCTCTCTGGAAACACCATATATTTT. Amino acid sequence: CASSQDKGGLLSGNTIYF.

The V and J genes are TRBV5-1 and TRBJ1-1, with D hard to call. Germline lookup yields CDR1 SGHRS and CDR2 YFSETQ. V was pared by 2 bases and J by 1 base, with 12 bases between. This CDR3 has 15 amino acids. The CDR3 DNA reads TGCGCCAGCAGCTTAGGAATGGGCGGGAACACTGAAGCTTTCTTT. Translation gives CASSLGMGGNTEAFF.

The chain recombines TRBV25-1 with TRBJ2-5; 11 bases align to TRBD2. Germline V gene sequence: CDR1 MGHDK, CDR2 SYGVNS. This CDR3 has 18 amino acids. V was pared by 3 bases and J by 2 bases, with 11 bases of the junction left unmatched. The CDR3: CASSDPPGTSGIQETQYF. CDR3 sequence (DNA): TGTGCCAGCAGTGACCCACCCGGGACTAGCGGAATTCAAGAGACCCAGTACTTC.

The V and J genes are TRBV27 and TRBJ1-2; no clear D gene. V dropped 2 bases and J dropped 8 bases, with 12 bases sitting between them. The CDR3 is 13 residues long. Germline-derived CDR1 and CDR2 are MNHEY and SMNVEV (reference sequence). CDR3 DNA sequence: TGTGCCAGCAGTTTAGCCAGAGAAGGGGGCTACACCTTC. It translates to CASSLAREGGYTF.

This clone is a singleton in its sample. The chain is built from TRBV5-1 and TRBJ2-3; 8 bases are a match to TRBD1. From germline, CDR1 is SGHRS and CDR2 YFSETQ. This CDR3 region has 16 residues. V gave up 4 bases and J gave up 2 bases; unmatched junction bases: 9. The CDR3 region is CASSRDRLGFTDTQYF. CDR3 DNA sequence: TGCGCCAGCAGCAGGGACAGGTTGGGTTTCACAGATACGCAGTATTTT. The variable domain in full, with the rest retrieved from reference TRBV5-1 and TRBJ2-3, is KAGVTQTPRYLIKTRGQQVTLSCSPISGHRSVSWYQQTPGQGLQFLFEYFSETQRNKGNFPGRFSGRQFSNSRSEMNVSTLELGDSALYLCASSRDRLGFTDTQYFGPGTRLTVL.

As DNA, the CDR3 is TGTGCCATCAACGCCGGGACCGTCACAGATACGCAGTATTTT. It codes for CAINAGTVTDTQYF. The chain uses TRBV10-3 and TRBJ2-3; perhaps D is TRBD1 or TRBD2 (5 bases each). Germline-derived CDR1 and CDR2 are ENHRY and SYGVKD. This CDR3 is 14 amino acids long. The V gene lost 7 bases and the J gene lost 2 bases, with 13 bases spanning the gap.